This T cell receptor beta chain was identified during a study of radiotherapy plus CTLA-4 blockade in lung cancer. Background on the study: Patients showed objective responses in 18% of cases and disease control in approximately 28%.

The data were produced by immunoSEQ multiplex PCR, yet TCRdb's version contains in-frame clones alone and is incomplete. The sample shows 42,000 or so clones, more than 75% of them seen only once. On this clone itself: Its cognate antigen is unknown.

Focal radiation with ipilimumab CTLA-4 blockade was given to patients with chemo-refractory metastatic non-small-cell lung cancer. Overall study results and limits: In blood, early T cell clone dynamics reportedly predicted response best, together with interferon-beta. An expansion of tumor-derived TCR clones occurred in blood after radiotherapy plus ipilimumab.

The CDR3 contains 17 residues. The trim removed 0 bases at V and 5 bases at J, leaving 12 bases unmatched. Germline-derived CDR1 and CDR2 are SGHTA and FQGTGA. V and J are TRBV7-3 and TRBJ2-7; 8 bases fit TRBD2. The source is a human donor with non-small cell lung cancer that progressed on radiotherapy plus ipilimumab. The material was peripheral blood, obtained from a patient treated with radiotherapy plus ipilimumab. The CDR3 DNA reads TGTGCCAGCAGCTTAACTAGCGGGGTCGCTGAAATGGACGAGCAGTACTTC. Translated, it gives CASSLTSGVAEMDEQYF.